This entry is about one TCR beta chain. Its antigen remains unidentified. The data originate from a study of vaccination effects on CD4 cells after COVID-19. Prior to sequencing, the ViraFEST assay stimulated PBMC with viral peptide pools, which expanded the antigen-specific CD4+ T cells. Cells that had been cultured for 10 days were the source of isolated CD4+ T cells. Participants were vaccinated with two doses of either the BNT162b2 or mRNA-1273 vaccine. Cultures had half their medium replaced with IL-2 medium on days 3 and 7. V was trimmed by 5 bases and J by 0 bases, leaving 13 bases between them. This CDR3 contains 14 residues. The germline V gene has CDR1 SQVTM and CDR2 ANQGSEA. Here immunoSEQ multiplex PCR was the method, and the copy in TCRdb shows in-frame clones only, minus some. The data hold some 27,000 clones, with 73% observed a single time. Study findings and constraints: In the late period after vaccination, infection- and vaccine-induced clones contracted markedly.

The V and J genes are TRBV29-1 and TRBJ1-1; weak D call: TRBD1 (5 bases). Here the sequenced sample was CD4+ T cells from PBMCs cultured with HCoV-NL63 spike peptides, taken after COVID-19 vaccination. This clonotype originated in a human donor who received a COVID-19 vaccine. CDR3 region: CSVNRDGMNTEAFF. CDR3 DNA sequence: TGCAGCGTTAACCGGGACGGGATGAACACTGAAGCTTTCTTT.